This is a list of T cell receptor beta chains from one sample in a study of glioma-infiltrating T cells. TCRdb redid the calling of the multiplex PCR reads with MiXCR, one entry per CDR3 protein. In the table there are 150,000 to 200,000 distinct CDR3 sequences, more than 30% of which are singletons. Sequencing input: glioma tissue, nonneoplastic brain tissue, or PBMCs (not recorded which). The receptors were sampled from a human donor with low-grade glioma or glioblastoma, undergoing nonglioma brain surgery, or in good health (not recorded which). Both conserved end residues are part of each CDR3. The D gene is left open where the match is weak. Clone size, where shown, is once, few, many, or a class for clones that have expanded.

J gene: TRBJ2-7; V gene: TRBV20-1; D gene: TRBD1; clone size: many; CDR3 DNA: TGCAGTGCTACCGGACAGGCCCTCGGGGAGCAGTACTTC; CDR3 protein: CSATGQALGEQYF
J gene: TRBJ1-2; V gene: TRBV14; D gene: NA; clone size: once; CDR3 DNA: TGTGCCAGCAGCCAAGATCGGTGGGGGGGGGCGGATGGCTACACCTTC; CDR3 protein: CASSQDRWGGADGYTF
J gene: TRBJ2-7; V gene: TRBV6-2/TRBV6-3; D gene: TRBD1; clone size: once; CDR3 DNA: TGTGCCAGCAGTGACCGGGACAGAGGCTTCTACGAGCAGTACTTC; CDR3 protein: CASSDRDRGFYEQYF
J gene: TRBJ2-1; V gene: TRBV4-1; D gene: TRBD2; clone size: many; CDR3 DNA: TGCGCCAGCAGCCCTCTGCGGGAGATCAATGAGCAGTTCTTC; CDR3 protein: CASSPLREINEQFF
J gene: TRBJ1-5; V gene: TRBV27; D gene: NA; clone size: many; CDR3 DNA: TGTGCCAGCAGCTTGTTTGGAAATCAGCCCCAGCATTTT; CDR3 protein: CASSLFGNQPQHF
J gene: TRBJ2-6; V gene: TRBV12-3/TRBV12-4; D gene: NA; clone size: few; CDR3 DNA: TGTGCCAGCAGTTTAGCGGGGTTCGGGGCCAACGTCCTGACTTTC; CDR3 protein: CASSLAGFGANVLTF
J gene: TRBJ2-7; V gene: TRBV9; D gene: TRBD2; clone size: NA; CDR3 DNA: TGTGCCAGCAGCGTAGAGCCTAGCGGGAGTCTCTACGAGCAGTACTTC; CDR3 protein: CASSVEPSGSLYEQYF
J gene: TRBJ2-7; V gene: TRBV2; D gene: TRBD1; clone size: many; CDR3 DNA: TGTGCCAGCAGTACAGGGGGACTGACCTACGAGCAGTACTTC; CDR3 protein: CASSTGGLTYEQYF
J gene: TRBJ2-7; V gene: TRBV20-1; D gene: TRBD2; clone size: many; CDR3 DNA: TGCAGTGCCTTTCCTAGCGGGGGCTACGAGCAGTACTTC; CDR3 protein: CSAFPSGGYEQYF
J gene: TRBJ2-7; V gene: TRBV20-1; D gene: TRBD2; clone size: many; CDR3 DNA: TGCAGTGCTCATAGCGGGAGGGCCTCCGAGCAGTACTTC; CDR3 protein: CSAHSGRASEQYF
J gene: TRBJ2-7; V gene: TRBV7-9; D gene: NA; clone size: NA; CDR3 DNA: TGTGCCAGCAGCTCATCCACGGGGAGTAGACCCTACGAGCAGTACTTC; CDR3 protein: CASSSSTGSRPYEQYF
J gene: TRBJ2-5; V gene: TRBV19; D gene: NA; clone size: few; CDR3 DNA: TGTGCCAGTAGACAAGCGGGAGAGACCCAGTACTTC; CDR3 protein: CASRQAGETQYF
J gene: TRBJ1-5; V gene: TRBV5-4; D gene: NA; clone size: many; CDR3 DNA: TGTGCCAGCAGTCTACAGGGAGCCTATGAGCCCCAGCATTTT; CDR3 protein: CASSLQGAYEPQHF
J gene: TRBJ2-1; V gene: TRBV6-6; D gene: NA; clone size: once; CDR3 DNA: TGTGCCAGCAGGCCGGGACACTACAATGAGAGGTTCTTC; CDR3 protein: CASRPGHYNERFF
J gene: TRBJ2-1; V gene: TRBV7-2; D gene: NA; clone size: many; CDR3 DNA: TGTGCCAGCAGCCTCCGACAGGTCGTTTACAATGAGCGGCAGTTCTTC; CDR3 protein: CASSLRQVVYNERQFF
J gene: TRBJ1-6; V gene: TRBV7-9; D gene: TRBD1; clone size: many; CDR3 DNA: TGTGCCAGCAGCTGGGACAGGCGGAATTCACCCCTCCACTTT; CDR3 protein: CASSWDRRNSPLHF
J gene: TRBJ1-1; V gene: TRBV5-5; D gene: NA; clone size: many; CDR3 DNA: TGTGCCAGCAGTCGGGGACTCAACACTGAAGCTTTCTTT; CDR3 protein: CASSRGLNTEAFF
J gene: TRBJ1-4; V gene: TRBV19; D gene: NA; clone size: NA; CDR3 DNA: TGTGTCAGTAGTTTGGGGGCGTGGAGGACTAATGAAAAACTGTTTTTT; CDR3 protein: CVSSLGAWRTNEKLFF
J gene: TRBJ2-7; V gene: TRBV2; D gene: TRBD1; clone size: many; CDR3 DNA: TGTGCCAGTGAATCCGGGACAGGTTCCTACGAGCAGTACTTC; CDR3 protein: CASESGTGSYEQYF
J gene: TRBJ2-1; V gene: TRBV4-1; D gene: NA; clone size: many; CDR3 DNA: TGCGCCAGCAGCCAAGATAGGGGGGGTCCCTACAATGAGCAGTTCTTC; CDR3 protein: CASSQDRGGPYNEQFF
J gene: TRBJ2-3; V gene: TRBV7-3; D gene: NA; clone size: few; CDR3 DNA: TGTGCCAGCAGCTTAACAGGACGCCCAGATACGCAGTATTTT; CDR3 protein: CASSLTGRPDTQYF
J gene: TRBJ2-7; V gene: TRBV5-1; D gene: NA; clone size: NA; CDR3 DNA: TGCGCCAGCAGCTTGGAAGTCCAACGGGAGCAGTACTTC; CDR3 protein: CASSLEVQREQYF
J gene: TRBJ1-5; V gene: TRBV4-3; D gene: NA; clone size: NA; CDR3 DNA: TGCGCCAGCAGCCAAGAGAGGGGGGTGGGGGGGAATCAGCCCCAGCATTTT; CDR3 protein: CASSQERGVGGNQPQHF